The clone carrying this T cell receptor beta chain was recorded a few times. This sample stems from a study of blood T cell repertoires in COVID-19. Study as a whole: Samples of COVID-19 (acute and convalescent) were obtained from the United States, Italy and Spain. Sources were T cells, B-cell-depleted T cells, or PBMCs; the material itself was cDNA or gDNA.

This CDR3 contains 14 residues. J gave up 1 base and V 2 bases, and 1 base lay outside the gene matches. From germline, CDR1 is LGHDT and CDR2 YNNKEL (reference sequence). Libraries were prepared by immunoSEQ multiplex PCR; TCRdb keeps only in-frame clonotypes and omits some of them. The data hold hundreds of thousands of clones, with roughly four fifths observed a single time. Those enrolled, adults aged roughly 18 to 95 years, came from about two dozen US areas. Participants' reported clinical history set cohort assignment. The chain couples TRBV3-1 (or the pseudogene TRBV3-2) to TRBJ1-1; 7 bases are shared with TRBD1. The receptor was derived from a man aged 25 to 40 with acute COVID-19. Input material: PBMCs or T cells enriched from blood (not recorded which). The CDR3 region is CASSQNRGNTEAFF. The CDR3 coding sequence is TGTGCCAGCAGCCAAAACAGGGGGAACACTGAAGCTTTCTTT.